These 5 T cell receptor beta chains came from one sample sequenced in a study of T cells after yellow fever vaccination. TCRdb analysed the 5' RACE reads with MiXCR anew, one entry per CDR3 protein. The sample has some 69,000 distinct CDR3 sequences, approximately 5.9% seen once; the top ten hold over 2%. The sequencing used CD4+ T cells sorted from PBMCs, collected roughly 14 days after the first yellow fever vaccination. Receptors originate from a man in his late teens or twenties who received the YFV17D yellow fever vaccine.

This clonotype was counted many times. This chain links TRBV5-1 with TRBJ2-1; D call uncertain. The CDR3 runs to 15 residues. With 0 bases removed from V and 0 bases from J, the gap between germline ends came to 7 bases. From germline, CDR1 is SGHRS and CDR2 YFSETQ. The DNA for the CDR3 is TGCGCCAGCAGCTTGGTAGATAGCTCCTACAATGAGCAGTTCTTC. This translates into CASSLVDSSYNEQFF.

CDR3 in amino acids: CSASGDRDQPQHF. DNA for the CDR3: TGCAGTGCTAGTGGGGACAGGGACCAGCCCCAGCATTTT. The J gene is TRBJ1-5, the V gene TRBV20-1; 9 positions match TRBD1. CDR1 and CDR2 (germline): DFQATT, SNEGSKA (reference sequence). The CDR3 has 13 residues. The trim removed 3 bases at V and 7 bases at J, leaving 4 bases unmatched.

This clonotype has a count of ten or more. V and J are TRBV5-4 and TRBJ2-4, with D maybe TRBD1 (6 bases). This CDR3 spans 14 amino acids. Germline assignment: CDR1 SGHNT and CDR2 YYREEE (reference sequence). V shed 1 base and J shed 7 bases, with 12 bases lying between them. CDR3 in DNA: TGTGCCAGCAGCTTGAAGGACAGTACTAACATTCAGTACTTC. It is translated as CASSLKDSTNIQYF.

This clonotype appeared many times. V is TRBV27 and J is TRBJ2-2; 7 bases agree with TRBD2. Germline assignment: CDR1 MNHEY and CDR2 SMNVEV (reference sequence). V lost 2 bases to trimming and J lost 6 bases; unmatched junction nucleotides: 9. CDR3 length equals 16 residues. The CDR3 sequence is CASSLGGGVQAGELFF. The CDR3 coding sequence is TGTGCCAGCAGTTTAGGCGGGGGAGTCCAAGCCGGGGAGCTGTTTTTT.

A word on this clonotype: A read error is possible here, since a much larger clone lies one base away. V is TRBV12-3 or TRBV12-4 and J is TRBJ2-3; D unclear. The CDR3 is made up of 15 amino acids. CDR3 coding DNA: TGTGCCAGCAGTTTAGCCCGGACCGTGGCAGATGCGCAGTATTTT. Residues: CASSLARTVADAQYF.